The sequence of this TCR beta chain was determined in a study of shared clonotypes between healthy human individuals. Overall study results and limits: When compared with the clonotypes that were shared by all four sorted-subset donors, the non-shared clonotypes turned out to have lower generation probabilities.

CDR3 length: 16 amino acids. In germline, CDR1 is MGHRA, CDR2 YSYEKL. Trimming left V 4 bases short and J 3 bases short, with 17 bases between. Original analysis: Junction-only sequences without quality scores were provided by ImmunoSEQ, so filtering was different. Generated by immunoSEQ multiplex PCR, the TCRdb table keeps only in-frame clones and is missing some. V and J calls and clone size are copied from that table; D and trimming were computed from the DNA. This sample has about 320,000 clones, with roughly 84% found just once. Notes on this clone: Antigen unknown.

The chain has TRBV4-1 and TRBJ2-3; D might be TRBD1 or TRBD2, each matching 6 bases. This receptor was identified in a man between 18 and 35 years old in good health. The sequencing input was memory CD8+ T cells sorted from blood. The subset: CD45RO+ cells pooled with CCR7-negative TemRA cells. The CDR3 coding sequence is TGCGCCAGCAGCCTAACTGGGGGGCCCTCGACAGATACGCAGTATTTT. Protein product: CASSLTGGPSTDTQYF.